This T cell receptor (beta chain) was observed in a study of CXCR3-negative and CXCR3-positive naive CD8 T cells. About the research overall: The TRB read total, roughly 140 million, broke down to about 1.5 +/- 0.3 million reads per library. Study-wide points: For the naive subsets, surface CD5 was similar, and TCR strength was inferred from TRB CDR3 properties. Naive cells that were CXCR3-negative or CXCR3-positive used TRBV-TRBJ genes alike, while memory cells diverged.

The authors made the TRB cDNA libraries by 5' RACE using UMI labels. TCRdb reworked the 5' RACE reads into one entry per CDR3 protein, no DNA. The ten most abundant clones cover 20% to 30% of a sample with 55,000 to 70,000 distinct CDR3 sequences. As concerns this clonotype: The antigen is not known.

There are 16 residues in the CDR3. CDR1 and CDR2 (germline): MDHEN, SYDVKM. The J gene is TRBJ2-1, the V gene TRBV28; the TCRdb D gene call, TRBD2, has no DNA to confirm it. Sequencing was carried out using memory CD8+ T cells from blood. The source of this sequence is a human donor in good health. Some clones in this sample may be carry-over from other donors' samples. CDR3 sequence reads: CASSPWASGGINEQFF.